One and the same sample provided the 5 T cell receptor beta chains below, sequenced in a study of T cell repertoires in cytomegalovirus infection. No cognate antigen is known for these TCRs. Each CDR3 protein is one row after TCRdb ran MiXCR on the reads. The sample has roughly 120,000 distinct CDR3 sequences, over 25% seen once. The sample here was CD8+ T cells from cultured PBMCs, taken from culture after CMV antigen stimulation. These receptors were obtained from a human donor in good health (CMV status not recorded). Some clones in this sample may be carry-over from other donors' samples.

This clonotype appeared once. The chain is built from TRBV12-3 or TRBV12-4 and TRBJ1-1; no firm D call. There are 14 residues in the CDR3. V lost 6 bases and J 4 bases, leaving 15 bases between the germline ends. The CDR3 DNA follows: TGTGCCAGCAGCACGCGGACCCTGGGCACTGAAGCTTTCTTT. Amino acids: CASSTRTLGTEAFF.

This clonotype was observed a few times. The rearrangement joins TRBV7-8 to TRBJ1-5, with D possibly TRBD1 on 5 matching bases. This CDR3 is 13 amino acids long. The germline V gene has CDR1 SGHVS and CDR2 FQNEAQ. V lost 2 bases and J 7 bases, leaving 9 bases between the germline ends. CDR3 nucleotide sequence: TGTGCCAGCAGCTTACGGGGCCTCCAGCCCCAGCATTTT. Translation: CASSLRGLQPQHF.

CDR3 DNA: TGTGCCAGCAGCTTAGTCCGGGGGGGCCTGGAGACCCAGTACTTC. It codes for CASSLVRGGLETQYF. The chain couples TRBV7-2 to TRBJ2-5, with 8 bases matching TRBD2. The trim removed 1 base at V and 5 bases at J, leaving 6 bases unmatched. Germline loops: CDR1 SGHTA, CDR2 FQGNSA. The CDR3 covers 15 residues.

This clonotype was seen at least ten times. The chain combines TRBV12-3 or TRBV12-4 with TRBJ1-5; a weak D match, TRBD1 (5 bases). CDR3 length: 16 residues. Between the trimmed V and J ends, which lost 5 bases and 4 bases, there was a span of 18 bases. CDR3 protein: CASSQHRTPGNQPQHF. The DNA for the CDR3 is TGTGCCAGCAGTCAGCACAGGACCCCTGGGAATCAGCCCCAGCATTTT.

This chain links TRBV4-1 with TRBJ2-7, with a weak D call TRBD1 (6 bases). The germline CDR1 and CDR2 sequences are MGHRA and YSYEKL. Trimming stripped 0 bases from V and 12 bases from J, with 18 bases between. The CDR3 sequence is 14 residues long. CDR3: CASSQDNRVGQTYF. CDR3 sequence (DNA): TGCGCCAGCAGCCAAGATAACAGGGTGGGTCAGACGTACTTC.